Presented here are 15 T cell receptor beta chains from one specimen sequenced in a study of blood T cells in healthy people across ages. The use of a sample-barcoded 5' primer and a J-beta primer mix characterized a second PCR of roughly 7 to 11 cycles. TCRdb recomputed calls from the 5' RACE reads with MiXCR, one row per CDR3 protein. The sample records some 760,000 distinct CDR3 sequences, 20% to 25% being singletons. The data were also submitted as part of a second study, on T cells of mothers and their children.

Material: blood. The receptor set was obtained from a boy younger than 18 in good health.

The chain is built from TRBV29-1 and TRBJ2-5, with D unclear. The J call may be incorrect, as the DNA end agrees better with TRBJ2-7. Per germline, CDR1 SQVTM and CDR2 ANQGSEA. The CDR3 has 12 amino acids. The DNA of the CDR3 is TGCAGCGCGGAGACGAGAGACTACGAGCAGTACTTC. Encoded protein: CSAETRDYEQYF.

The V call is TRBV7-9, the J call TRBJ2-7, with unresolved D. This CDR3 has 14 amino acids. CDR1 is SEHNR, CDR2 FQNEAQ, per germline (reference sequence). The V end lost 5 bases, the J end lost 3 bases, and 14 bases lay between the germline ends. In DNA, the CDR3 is TGTGCCAGCAGCCCAGCTGTACGGATCTACGAGCAGTACTTC. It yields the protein CASSPAVRIYEQYF.

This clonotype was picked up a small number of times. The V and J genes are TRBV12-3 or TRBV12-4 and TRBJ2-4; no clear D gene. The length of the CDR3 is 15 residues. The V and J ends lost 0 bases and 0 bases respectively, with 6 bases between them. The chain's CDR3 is CASSLALSAKNIQYF. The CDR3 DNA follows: TGTGCCAGCAGTTTAGCGCTGTCAGCCAAAAACATTCAGTACTTC.

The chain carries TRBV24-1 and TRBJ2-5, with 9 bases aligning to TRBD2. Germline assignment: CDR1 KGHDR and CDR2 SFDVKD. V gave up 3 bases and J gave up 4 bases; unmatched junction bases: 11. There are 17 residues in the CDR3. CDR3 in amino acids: CATSDPLGSSGRETQYF. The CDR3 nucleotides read TGTGCCACCAGTGATCCGCTGGGGAGTAGCGGGAGAGAGACCCAGTACTTC.

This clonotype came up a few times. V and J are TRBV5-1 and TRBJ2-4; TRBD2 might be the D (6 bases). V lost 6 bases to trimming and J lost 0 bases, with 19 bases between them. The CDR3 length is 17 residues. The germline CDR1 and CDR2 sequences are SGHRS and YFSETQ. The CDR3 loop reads CASKAGSMTVAKNIQYF. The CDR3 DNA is TGCGCCAGCAAGGCGGGATCCATGACTGTAGCCAAAAACATTCAGTACTTC.

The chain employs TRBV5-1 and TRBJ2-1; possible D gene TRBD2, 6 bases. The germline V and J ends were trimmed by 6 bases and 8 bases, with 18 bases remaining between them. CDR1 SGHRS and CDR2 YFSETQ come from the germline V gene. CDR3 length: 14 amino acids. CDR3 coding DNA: TGCGCCAGCACCCTTGGGGCGGGGATCGATGAGCAGTTCTTC. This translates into CASTLGAGIDEQFF. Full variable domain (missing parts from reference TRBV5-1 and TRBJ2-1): KAGVTQTPRYLIKTRGQQVTLSCSPISGHRSVSWYQQTPGQGLQFLFEYFSETQRNKGNFPGRFSGRQFSNSRSEMNVSTLELGDSALYLCASTLGAGIDEQFFGPGTRLTVL.

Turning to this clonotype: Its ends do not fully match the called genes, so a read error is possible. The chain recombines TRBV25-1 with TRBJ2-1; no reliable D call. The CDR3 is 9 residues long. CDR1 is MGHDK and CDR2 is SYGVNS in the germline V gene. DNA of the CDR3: TGTGCCAGCAGTGTACGCGAGGTCTTC. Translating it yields CASSVREVF.

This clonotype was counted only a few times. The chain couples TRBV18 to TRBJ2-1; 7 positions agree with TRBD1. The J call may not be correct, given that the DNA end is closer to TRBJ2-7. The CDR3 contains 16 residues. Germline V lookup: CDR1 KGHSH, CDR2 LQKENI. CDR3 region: CASSREPGQYAYEQYF. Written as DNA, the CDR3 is TGTGCCAGCTCACGGGAACCGGGACAGTACGCCTACGAGCAGTACTTC.

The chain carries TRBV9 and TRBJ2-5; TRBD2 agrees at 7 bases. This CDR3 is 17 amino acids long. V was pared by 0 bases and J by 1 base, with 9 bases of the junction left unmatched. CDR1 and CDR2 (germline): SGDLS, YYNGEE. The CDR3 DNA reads TGTGCCAGCAGCGTAGGGGCTAGCGGAGGCTTCCAAGAGACCCAGTACTTC. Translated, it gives CASSVGASGGFQETQYF.

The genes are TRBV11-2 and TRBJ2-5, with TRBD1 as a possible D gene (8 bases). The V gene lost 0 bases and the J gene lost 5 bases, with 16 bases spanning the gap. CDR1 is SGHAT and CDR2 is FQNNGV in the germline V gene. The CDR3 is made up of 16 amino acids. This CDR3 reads CASSLDRYRGGETQYF. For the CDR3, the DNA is TGTGCCAGCAGCTTAGATCGGTACAGGGGGGGGGAGACCCAGTACTTC. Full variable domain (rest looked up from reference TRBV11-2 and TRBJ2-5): EAGVAQSPRYKIIEKRQSVAFWCNPISGHATLYWYQQILGQGPKLLIQFQNNGVVDDSQLPKDRFSAERLKGVDSTLKIQPAKLEDSAVYLCASSLDRYRGGETQYFGPGTRLLVL.

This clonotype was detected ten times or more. CDR3 coding DNA: TGTGCCAGCAGCCAAGATGGGTCATCCTACGAGCAGTACTTC. This translates into CASSQDGSSYEQYF. V gene TRBV3-1 combines with J gene TRBJ2-7; D unresolved. Germline V gives CDR1 LGHDT, CDR2 YNNKEL (reference sequence). The CDR3 has 14 amino acids. Trimming cost V 0 bases and J 1 base, with 7 bases left between them.

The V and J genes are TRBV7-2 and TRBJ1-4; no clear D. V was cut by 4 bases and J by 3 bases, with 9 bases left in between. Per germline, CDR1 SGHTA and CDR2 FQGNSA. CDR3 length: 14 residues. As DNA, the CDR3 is TGTGCCAGCAGCTCCAGGTCCGCTAATGAAAAACTGTTTTTT. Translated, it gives CASSSRSANEKLFF.

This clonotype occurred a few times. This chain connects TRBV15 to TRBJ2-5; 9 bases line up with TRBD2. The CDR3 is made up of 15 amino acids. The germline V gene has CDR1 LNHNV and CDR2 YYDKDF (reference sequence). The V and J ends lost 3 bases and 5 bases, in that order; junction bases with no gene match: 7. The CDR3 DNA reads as TGTGCCACCAGCAGGATAGCGGGAGTGGGGGAGACCCAGTACTTC. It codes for CATSRIAGVGETQYF.

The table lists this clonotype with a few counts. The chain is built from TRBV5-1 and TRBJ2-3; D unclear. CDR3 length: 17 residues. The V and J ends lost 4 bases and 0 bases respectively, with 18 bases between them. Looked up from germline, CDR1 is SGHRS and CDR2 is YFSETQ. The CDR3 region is CASSPPLGVVSTDTQYF. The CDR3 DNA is TGCGCCAGCAGCCCACCTCTTGGCGTAGTAAGCACAGATACGCAGTATTTT.

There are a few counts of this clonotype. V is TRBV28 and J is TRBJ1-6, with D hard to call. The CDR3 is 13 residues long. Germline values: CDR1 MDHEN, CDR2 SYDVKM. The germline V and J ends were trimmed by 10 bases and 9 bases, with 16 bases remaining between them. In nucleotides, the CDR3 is TGTGCCACCATGACTGATGTTTTTTCACCCCTCCACTTT. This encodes CATMTDVFSPLHF.